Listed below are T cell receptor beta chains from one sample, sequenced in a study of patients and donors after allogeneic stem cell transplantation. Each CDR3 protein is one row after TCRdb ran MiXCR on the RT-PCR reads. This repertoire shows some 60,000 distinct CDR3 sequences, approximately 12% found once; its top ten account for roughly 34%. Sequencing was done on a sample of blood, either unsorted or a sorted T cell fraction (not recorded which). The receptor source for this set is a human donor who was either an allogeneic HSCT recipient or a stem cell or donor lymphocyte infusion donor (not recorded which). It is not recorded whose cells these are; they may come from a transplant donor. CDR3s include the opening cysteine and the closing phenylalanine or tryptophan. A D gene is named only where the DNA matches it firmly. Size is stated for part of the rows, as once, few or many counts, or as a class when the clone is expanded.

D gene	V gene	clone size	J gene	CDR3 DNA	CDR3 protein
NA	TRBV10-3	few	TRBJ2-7	TGTGCCATAGTAGGGGCTTTGGAGGGCGAGCAGTACTTC	CAIVGALEGEQYF
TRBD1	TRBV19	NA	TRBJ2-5	TGTGCCAGTAGTACGACAGGGACCCACCAAGAGACCCAGTACTTC	CASSTTGTHQETQYF
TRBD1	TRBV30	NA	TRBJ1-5	TGTGCCTGGAGCCAGGGGGGCAATCAGCCCCCGCATTTT	CAWSQGGNQPPHF
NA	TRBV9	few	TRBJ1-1	TGTGCCAGCAGCGTAGTCGACAGGTCGGTGACTGAAGCTTTCTTT	CASSVVDRSVTEAFF
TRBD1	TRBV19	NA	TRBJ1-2	TGTGCCAGTTCCGTCCCGGGACAGCCGAACTATGGCTACACCTTC	CASSVPGQPNYGYTF
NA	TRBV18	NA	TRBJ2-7	TGTGCCAGCTCACCGGCCCAAAGGGACATGGCCTACGAGCAGTACTTC	CASSPAQRDMAYEQYF
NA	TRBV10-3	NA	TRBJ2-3	TGTGCCATCAGTGAGTCGGCCCTCCCCAACACAGATACGCAGTATTTT	CAISESALPNTDTQYF
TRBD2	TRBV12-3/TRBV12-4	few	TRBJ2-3	TGTGCCAGCAGTCCTGGGACTAGCGGGAGTAGTACGCAGTATTTT	CASSPGTSGSSTQYF
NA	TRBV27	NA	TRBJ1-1	TGTGCCAGCAGTTTCCCGTCATCAACTGAAGCTTTCTTT	CASSFPSSTEAFF
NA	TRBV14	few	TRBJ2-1	TGTGCCAGCAGCCAAAACCCGACGTTGCAGTTCTTC	CASSQNPTLQFF
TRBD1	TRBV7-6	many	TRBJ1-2	TGTGCCAGCAGCTTATTTCGCCGACAGGGTCACACTAACTATGGCTACACCTTC	CASSLFRRQGHTNYGYTF
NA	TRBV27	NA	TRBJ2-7	TGTGCCAGCAGTTTACTTAGTGGTAGCTCCTACGAGCAGTACTTC	CASSLLSGSSYEQYF
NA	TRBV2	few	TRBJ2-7	TGTGCCAGCATAGAGGTGTTCGGCTCCTACGAGCAGTACTTC	CASIEVFGSYEQYF
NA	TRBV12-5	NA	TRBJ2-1	TGTGCTAGTGGCCGGTCCGATGAGCAGTTCTTC	CASGRSDEQFF
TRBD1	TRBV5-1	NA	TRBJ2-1	TGCGCCAGCAGCTTGGTGCCGGACAGGGGTGTGAGGAATGAGCAGTTCTTC	CASSLVPDRGVRNEQFF
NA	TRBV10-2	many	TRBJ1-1	TGCGCCAGCAGAGTTGGGGAGAGGGACACTGAAGCTTTCTTT	CASRVGERDTEAFF
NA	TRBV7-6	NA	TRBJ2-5	TGTGCCAGCAGCTCTTGGGGGGAGGCAGAGACCCAGTACTTC	CASSSWGEAETQYF
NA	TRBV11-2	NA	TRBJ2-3	TGTGCCAGCAGCTATATACTGGTTAGCACAGATACGCAGTATTTT	CASSYILVSTDTQYF
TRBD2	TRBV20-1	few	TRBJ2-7	TGCAGTGCTACCCCCCGGCCAGGGACTAGCGGGAGGGCCTGGGAGCAGTACTTC	CSATPRPGTSGRAWEQYF
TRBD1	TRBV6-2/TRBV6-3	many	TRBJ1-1	TGTGCCAGCAGATACCGACAGGGTTTTGAGGAAGCTGGAGCTTTCTTT	CASRYRQGFEEAGAFF
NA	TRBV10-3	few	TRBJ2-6	TGTGCCATCAAGCGGTTGGATGGGGCCAACGTCCTGACTTTC	CAIKRLDGANVLTF
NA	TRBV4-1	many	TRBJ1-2	TGCGCCAGCAGCCCCGGTCTGGTTTCTAACTATGGCTACACCTTC	CASSPGLVSNYGYTF
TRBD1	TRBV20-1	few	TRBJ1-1	TGCAGTGCCCGACGGGCGGGACAGTCGGAAGCTTTCTTT	CSARRAGQSEAFF
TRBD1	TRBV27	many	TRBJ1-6	TGTGCCAGCAGTTTGGGGTACAGGGGATCACCCCTCCACTTT	CASSLGYRGSPLHF
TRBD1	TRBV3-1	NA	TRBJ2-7	TGTGCCAGCAGCCAAGATCAGTATCCAGGGGGCATTTACGAGCAGTACTTC	CASSQDQYPGGIYEQYF
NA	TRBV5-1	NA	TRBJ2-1	TGCGCCAGCAGCTTGGGATGGGGGAGCTCCTACAATGAGCAGTTCTTC	CASSLGWGSSYNEQFF
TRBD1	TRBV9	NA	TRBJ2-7	TGTGCCAGCAGCTGGGACAGCTCCTACGAGCAGTACTTC	CASSWDSSYEQYF
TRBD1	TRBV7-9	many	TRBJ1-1	TGTGCCAGCAGCTTGGACAGGGGATACGATGAAGCTTTCTTT	CASSLDRGYDEAFF
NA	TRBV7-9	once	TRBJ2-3	TGTGCCAGCAGCTTGGGATTTGGCGGAAACACAGATACGCAGTATTTT	CASSLGFGGNTDTQYF
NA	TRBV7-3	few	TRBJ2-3	TGTGCCAGCAGCTTCTCAGGGCTCGGGGATACGCAGTATTTT	CASSFSGLGDTQYF
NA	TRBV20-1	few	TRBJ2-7	TGCAGTGCTAGACCTCGAGGCGGCCCCATCGAGCAGTACTTC	CSARPRGGPIEQYF
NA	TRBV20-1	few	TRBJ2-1	TGCAGTGCTAGAGATACCTGGACTATTAGCGAGCAGTTCTTC	CSARDTWTISEQFF
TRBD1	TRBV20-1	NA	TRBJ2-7	TGCAGTGCTAGAGGACAGGGCCCTCCTGGCGAGCAGTACTTC	CSARGQGPPGEQYF
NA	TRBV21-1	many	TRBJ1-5	TGTGCCAGCAGCACAGGACAGGGCACATATAGCAATCAGCCCCAGCATTTT	CASSTGQGTYSNQPQHF
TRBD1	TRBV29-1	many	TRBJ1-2	TGCAGCGTTGATTATGGACAGGCCTCTACCCCCTATGGCTACACCTTC	CSVDYGQASTPYGYTF
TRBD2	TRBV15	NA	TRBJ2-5	TGTGCCACCAGATTGCAGGGAGGGGAGACCCAGTACTTC	CATRLQGGETQYF
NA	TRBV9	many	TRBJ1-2	TGTGCCAGCAGCGTAGAGGGGGGACGGCCCTATGGCTACACCTTC	CASSVEGGRPYGYTF
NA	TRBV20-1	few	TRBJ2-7	TGCAGTGCTAGAGTGGCGGACACCTACGAGCAGTACTTC	CSARVADTYEQYF
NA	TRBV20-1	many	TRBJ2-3	TGCAGTGCTCGGGACATTATCACAGATACGCAGTATTTT	CSARDIITDTQYF
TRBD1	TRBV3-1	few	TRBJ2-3	TGTGCCAGCAGCCAAGAGAAGGGACAGCCCACAGATACGCAGTATTTT	CASSQEKGQPTDTQYF
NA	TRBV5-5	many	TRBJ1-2	TGTGCCAGCAGCCCCATGGGACCGACCACTAACTATGGCTACACCTTC	CASSPMGPTTNYGYTF